This T cell receptor beta chain was observed in a study of human T cells and chemical hapten exposure. As for the study in general: 2% DPC applied to a roughly 2 cm by roughly 2 cm arm area sensitized donors.

As to time point: pre-sensitization, week 0. Sample treatment: therapeutic diphenylcyclopropenone sensitization with weekly scalp DPC. In its sample, this clonotype was seen many times. For the library, individual cDNA molecules each received unique molecular identifiers. Each CDR3 protein gets one entry after TCRdb re-called the RACE reads with MiXCR. Of about 42,000 distinct CDR3 sequences in the sample, approximately 13% were seen once. The sequence derives from a woman aged 30 to 39 with alopecia areata. Some clones in this sample may be carry-over from other donors' samples. Sequences were derived from whole blood, sampled in connection with sensitization to the hapten diphenylcyclopropenone (DPC).

This chain's CDR3 is CASSLVTSGRAPYNEQFF. The DNA of the CDR3 is TGTGCCAGCAGCTTAGTGACTAGCGGGAGGGCCCCCTACAATGAGCAGTTCTTC. V and J are TRBV11-2 and TRBJ2-1; 14 positions match TRBD2. The ends lost 1 base at V and 2 bases at J; junction bases unmatched: 4. The CDR3 loop spans 18 amino acids. CDR1 is SGHAT and CDR2 is FQNNGV in the germline V gene.